These T cell receptor beta chains were read from a single sample in a study of post-analysis software for immune sequencing data. TCRdb itself ran the PCR reads through MiXCR, one entry per CDR3 protein. Here the sample spans some 800,000 distinct CDR3 sequences, approximately 44% being singletons. Material for sequencing was blood. The receptors shown here come from a girl aged 10 to 17 with multiple sclerosis. CDR3s include the opening cysteine and the closing phenylalanine or tryptophan. D genes are given only for firm matches. Clone size, where shown, is once, few, many, or a class for clones that have expanded.

v_call,clone_size,j_call,d_call,cdr3_aa,cdr3_nt
TRBV10-3,.,TRBJ2-1,.,CATIAAEVYNEQFF,TGTGCCACCATTGCAGCGGAGGTATACAATGAGCAGTTCTTC
TRBV12-3/TRBV12-4,few,TRBJ2-3,TRBD2,CASRGLAGVADTQYF,TGTGCCAGCAGGGGACTAGCGGGAGTTGCAGATACGCAGTATTTT
TRBV18,few,TRBJ2-1,.,CASSPIPNPLNNEQFF,TGTGCCAGCTCACCAATACCCAACCCTTTAAACAATGAGCAGTTCTTC
TRBV4-3,few,TRBJ1-6,.,CASSQGAGSPSSPLHF,TGCGCCAGCAGCCAAGGGGCAGGGAGTCCCAGTTCACCCCTCCACTTT
TRBV7-2,few,TRBJ2-3,.,CASSSSRDTDTQYF,TGTGCCAGCAGCTCGTCGCGGGACACAGATACGCAGTATTTT
TRBV9,.,TRBJ2-5,TRBD2,CVSSVRGTQETQYF,TGTGTCAGTAGCGTGCGGGGGACCCAAGAGACCCAGTACTTC
TRBV7-8,few,TRBJ2-1,.,CASSLEGYGYNEQFF,TGTGCCAGCAGCTTAGAAGGTTACGGCTACAATGAGCAGTTCTTC
TRBV7-3,.,TRBJ2-3,TRBD2,CASGLSGSADTQYF,TGTGCCAGCGGCCTGAGCGGGAGCGCAGATACGCAGTATTTT
TRBV20-1,.,TRBJ2-7,.,CSAPRVQVSYEQYF,TGCAGTGCCCCGCGGGTACAGGTCTCCTACGAGCAGTACTTC
TRBV20-1,.,TRBJ2-7,.,CSATNGISSYEQYF,TGCAGTGCCACGAACGGGATCTCCTCCTACGAGCAGTACTTC
TRBV20-1,.,TRBJ2-5,TRBD1,CSARDPQGAQETQYF,TGCAGTGCTAGAGATCCGCAGGGGGCTCAAGAGACCCAGTACTTC
TRBV7-2,.,TRBJ2-5,.,CASSLVQGSGETQYF,TGTGCCAGCAGCTTAGTCCAGGGTAGTGGAGAGACCCAGTACTTC
TRBV7-2,few,TRBJ1-6,TRBD1,CASSTRTGDSPLHF,TGTGCCAGCAGCACCCGGACAGGGGATTCACCCCTCCACTTT
TRBV5-1,few,TRBJ2-5,.,CASSGPRPAETQYF,TGCGCCAGCAGCGGACCCCGACCAGCAGAGACCCAGTACTTC
TRBV12-3/TRBV12-4,few,TRBJ2-7,.,CASSLLSTNGEQYF,TGTGCCAGCAGTTTACTGTCAACGAACGGCGAGCAGTACTTC
TRBV6-2/TRBV6-3,.,TRBJ2-5,.,CASSYGGLETQYF,TGTGCCAGCAGTTACGGCGGTTTGGAGACCCAGTACTTC
TRBV28,.,TRBJ2-7,TRBD1,CASSQPGQGPYEQYF,TGTGCCAGCAGTCAACCGGGACAGGGCCCTTACGAGCAGTACTTC
TRBV5-1,.,TRBJ2-5,TRBD2,CASSLTTSGAETQYF,TGCGCCAGCAGCTTGACGACTAGCGGGGCAGAGACCCAGTACTTC
TRBV6-1,.,TRBJ1-2,.,CASSEDSTGGYTF,TGTGCCAGCAGTGAAGACTCCACAGGGGGCTACACCTTC
TRBV6-5,few,TRBJ2-1,TRBD2,CASSYVTSESNEQFF,TGTGCCAGCAGTTACGTGACTAGCGAGTCCAATGAGCAGTTCTTC
TRBV7-9,.,TRBJ2-7,TRBD1,CATEKTGDSYEQYF,TGTGCCACCGAAAAGACAGGGGACTCCTACGAGCAGTACTTC
TRBV24-1,.,TRBJ1-5,.,CATSDPGQSGNQPQHF,TGTGCCACCAGTGACCCAGGACAGTCCGGCAATCAGCCCCAGCATTTT
TRBV29-1,few,TRBJ2-7,.,CSVEDGDSSYEQYF,TGCAGCGTCGAAGACGGAGACAGCTCCTACGAGCAGTACTTC
TRBV6-4,.,TRBJ2-1,.,CASSATPSSSYNEQFF,TGTGCCAGCAGTGCTACCCCTTCTAGCTCCTACAATGAGCAGTTCTTC
TRBV7-2,few,TRBJ2-1,.,CASRPSGAYEQFF,TGTGCCAGCAGACCGTCCGGGGCCTATGAGCAGTTCTTC
TRBV6-2/TRBV6-3,.,TRBJ2-1,.,CASSPQGIGEQFF,TGTGCCAGCAGCCCGCAGGGGATCGGTGAGCAGTTCTTC
TRBV6-5,.,TRBJ2-1,TRBD1,CASSYSGTGEAQFF,TGTGCCAGCAGTTACTCGGGGACAGGCGAAGCACAGTTCTTC
TRBV3-1,.,TRBJ2-7,.,CASSQALRGVEQYF,TGTGCCAGCAGCCAAGCCCTCCGGGGCGTCGAGCAGTACTTC
TRBV20-1,few,TRBJ2-1,TRBD2,CSARGVTSSENEQFF,TGCAGTGCTAGAGGGGTGACTAGCAGCGAGAATGAGCAGTTCTTC
TRBV27,.,TRBJ2-3,TRBD1,CASTFLGDRVTDTQYF,TGTGCCAGCACCTTCCTCGGGGACAGGGTTACAGATACGCAGTATTTT
TRBV5-1,.,TRBJ1-1,TRBD1,CASSSRDRVAEAFF,TGCGCCAGCAGCTCCCGGGACAGGGTGGCTGAAGCTTTCTTT